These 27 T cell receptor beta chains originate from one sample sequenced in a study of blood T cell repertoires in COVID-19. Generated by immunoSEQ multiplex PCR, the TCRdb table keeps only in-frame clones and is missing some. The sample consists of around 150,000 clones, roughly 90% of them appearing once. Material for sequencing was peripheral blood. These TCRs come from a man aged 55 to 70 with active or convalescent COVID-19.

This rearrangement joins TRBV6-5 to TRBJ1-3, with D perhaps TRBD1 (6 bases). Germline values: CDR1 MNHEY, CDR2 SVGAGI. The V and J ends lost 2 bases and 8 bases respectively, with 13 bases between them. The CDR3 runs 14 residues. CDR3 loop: CASSYGGAVDTIYF. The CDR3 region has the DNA TGTGCCAGCAGTTACGGGGGGGCTGTAGACACCATATATTTT.

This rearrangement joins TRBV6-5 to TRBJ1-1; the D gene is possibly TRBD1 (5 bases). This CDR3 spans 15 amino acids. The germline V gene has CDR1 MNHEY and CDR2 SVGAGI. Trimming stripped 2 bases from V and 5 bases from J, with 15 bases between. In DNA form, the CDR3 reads TGTGCCAGCAGTTACGACAGATTGGAGTGGACTGAAGCTTTCTTT. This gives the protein CASSYDRLEWTEAFF.

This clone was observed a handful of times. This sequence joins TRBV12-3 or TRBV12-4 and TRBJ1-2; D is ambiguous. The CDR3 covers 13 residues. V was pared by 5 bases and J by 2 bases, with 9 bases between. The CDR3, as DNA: TGTGCCAGCAGTGAACGGGTGAACTATGGCTACACCTTC. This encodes CASSERVNYGYTF.

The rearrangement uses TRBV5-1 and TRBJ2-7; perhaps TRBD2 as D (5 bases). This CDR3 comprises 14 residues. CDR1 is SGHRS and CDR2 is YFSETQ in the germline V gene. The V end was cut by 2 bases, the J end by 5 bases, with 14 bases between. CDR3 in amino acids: CASSFGLVGDEQYF. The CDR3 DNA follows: TGCGCCAGCAGCTTCGGACTCGTCGGGGACGAGCAGTACTTC.

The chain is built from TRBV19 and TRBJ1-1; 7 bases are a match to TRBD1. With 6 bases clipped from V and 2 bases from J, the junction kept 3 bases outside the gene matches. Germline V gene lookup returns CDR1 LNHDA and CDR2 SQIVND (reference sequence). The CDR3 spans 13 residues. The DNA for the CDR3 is TGTGCCAGTAGCCGGGACAGAAACACTGAAGCTTTCTTT. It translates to CASSRDRNTEAFF.

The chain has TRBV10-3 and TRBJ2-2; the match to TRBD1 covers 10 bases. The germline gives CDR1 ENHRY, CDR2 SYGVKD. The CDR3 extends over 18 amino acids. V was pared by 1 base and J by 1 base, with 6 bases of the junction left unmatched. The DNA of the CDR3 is TGTGCCATCAGTGAGTGGGATGGGACAGGGGTGAACACCGGGGAGCTGTTTTTT. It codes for CAISEWDGTGVNTGELFF.

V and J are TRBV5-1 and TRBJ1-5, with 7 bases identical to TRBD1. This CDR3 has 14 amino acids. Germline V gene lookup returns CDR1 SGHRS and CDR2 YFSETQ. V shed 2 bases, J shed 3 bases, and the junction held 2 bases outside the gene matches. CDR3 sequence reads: CASSFGQDNQPQHF. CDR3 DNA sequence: TGCGCCAGCAGCTTCGGACAGGACAATCAGCCCCAGCATTTT.

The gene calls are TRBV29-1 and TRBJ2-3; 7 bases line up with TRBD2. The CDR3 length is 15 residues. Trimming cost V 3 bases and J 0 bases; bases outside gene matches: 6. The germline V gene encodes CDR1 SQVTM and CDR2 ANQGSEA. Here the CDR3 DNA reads TGCAGCGTTGAGGGGGGGGTTGTGAGCACAGATACGCAGTATTTT. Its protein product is CSVEGGVVSTDTQYF.

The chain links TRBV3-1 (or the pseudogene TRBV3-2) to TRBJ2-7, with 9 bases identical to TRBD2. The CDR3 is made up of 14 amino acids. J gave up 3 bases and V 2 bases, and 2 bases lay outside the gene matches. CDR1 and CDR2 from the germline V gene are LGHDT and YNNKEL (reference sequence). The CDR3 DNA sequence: TGTGCCAGCAGCCAACTAGCGGGGAACTACGAGCAGTACTTC. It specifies CASSQLAGNYEQYF.

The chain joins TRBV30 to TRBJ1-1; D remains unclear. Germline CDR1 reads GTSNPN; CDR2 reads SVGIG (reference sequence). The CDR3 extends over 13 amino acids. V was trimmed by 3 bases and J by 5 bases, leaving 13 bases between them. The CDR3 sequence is CAWRRLLLTEAFF. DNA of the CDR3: TGTGCCTGGAGACGACTACTACTGACTGAAGCTTTCTTT.

The CDR3 DNA sequence: TGTGCCAGCAGCGTAGCGTTACAGGGGAGACGGGGCTACACCTTC. Protein sequence: CASSVALQGRRGYTF. The genes are TRBV9 and TRBJ1-2; 7 nucleotides agree with TRBD1. From germline, CDR1 is SGDLS and CDR2 YYNGEE. With 0 bases clipped from V and 8 bases from J, the junction kept 10 bases outside the gene matches. CDR3 length equals 15 residues.

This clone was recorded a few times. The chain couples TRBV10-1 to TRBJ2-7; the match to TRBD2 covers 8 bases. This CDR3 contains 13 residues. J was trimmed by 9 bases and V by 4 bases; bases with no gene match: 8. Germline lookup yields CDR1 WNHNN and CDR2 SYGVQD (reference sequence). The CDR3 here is CASSGGLAGRQYF. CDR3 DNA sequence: TGCGCCAGCAGTGGAGGACTAGCCGGTCGGCAGTACTTC.

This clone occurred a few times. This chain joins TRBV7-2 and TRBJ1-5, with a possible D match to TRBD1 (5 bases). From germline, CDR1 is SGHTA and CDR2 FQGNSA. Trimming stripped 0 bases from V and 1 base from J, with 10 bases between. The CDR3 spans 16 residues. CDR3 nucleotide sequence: TGTGCCAGCAGCTTAGCGTCAGGGAAAAGCAATCAGCCCCAGCATTTT. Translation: CASSLASGKSNQPQHF.

The CDR3 here is CASSSIAGSETQYF. In DNA form, the CDR3 reads TGTGCCAGCAGTTCCATAGCGGGAAGTGAGACCCAGTACTTC. The chain carries TRBV28 and TRBJ2-5; 8 bases are a match to TRBD2. The CDR3 runs to 14 residues. Germline CDR1 reads MDHEN; CDR2 reads SYDVKM. Trimming at V came to 4 bases and at J to 5 bases, leaving 6 bases not matched to a gene.

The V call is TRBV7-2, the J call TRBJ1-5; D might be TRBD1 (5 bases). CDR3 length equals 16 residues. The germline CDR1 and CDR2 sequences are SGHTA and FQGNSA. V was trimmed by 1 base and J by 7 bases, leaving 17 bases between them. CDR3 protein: CASSLGFVGLGQPQHF. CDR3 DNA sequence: TGTGCCAGCAGCTTAGGGTTCGTGGGGCTAGGGCAGCCCCAGCATTTT.

The CDR3 region has the DNA TGTGCCAGTAGTATGGCACAGGGGGCTGGATATGGCTACACCTTC. Protein: CASSMAQGAGYGYTF. This chain connects TRBV19 to TRBJ1-2, with 9 bases fitting TRBD1. CDR3 length: 15 residues. The V gene end was trimmed by 3 bases and the J gene end by 5 bases; junction bases not matched to a gene: 7. Germline V CDR1 and CDR2: LNHDA, SQIVND (reference sequence).

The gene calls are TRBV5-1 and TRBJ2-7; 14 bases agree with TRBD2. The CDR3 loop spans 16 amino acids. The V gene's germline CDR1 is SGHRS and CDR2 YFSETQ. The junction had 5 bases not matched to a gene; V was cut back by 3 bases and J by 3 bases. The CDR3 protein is CASSYGTSGRSYEQYF. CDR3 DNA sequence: TGCGCCAGCAGCTACGGGACTAGCGGGAGAAGCTACGAGCAGTACTTC.

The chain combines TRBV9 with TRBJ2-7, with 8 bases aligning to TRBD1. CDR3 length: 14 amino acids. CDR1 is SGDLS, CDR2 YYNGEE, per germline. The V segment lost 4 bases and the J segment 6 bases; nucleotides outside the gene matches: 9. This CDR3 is CASSKQTGAGEQYF. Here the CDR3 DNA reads TGTGCCAGCAGCAAACAGACAGGGGCGGGCGAGCAGTACTTC.

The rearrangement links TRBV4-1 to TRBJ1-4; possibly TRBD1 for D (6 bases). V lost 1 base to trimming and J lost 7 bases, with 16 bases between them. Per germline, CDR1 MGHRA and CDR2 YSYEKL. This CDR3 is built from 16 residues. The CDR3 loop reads CASSQGTGPLGEKLFF. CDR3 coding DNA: TGCGCCAGCAGCCAAGGCACAGGGCCCCTGGGTGAAAAACTGTTTTTT.

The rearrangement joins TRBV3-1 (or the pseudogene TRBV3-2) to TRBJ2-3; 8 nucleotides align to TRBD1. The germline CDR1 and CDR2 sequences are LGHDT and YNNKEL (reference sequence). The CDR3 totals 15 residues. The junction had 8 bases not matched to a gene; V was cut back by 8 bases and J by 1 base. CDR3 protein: CASVDRGGRTDTQYF. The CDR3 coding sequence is TGTGCCAGCGTAGACAGGGGAGGCCGCACAGATACGCAGTATTTT.

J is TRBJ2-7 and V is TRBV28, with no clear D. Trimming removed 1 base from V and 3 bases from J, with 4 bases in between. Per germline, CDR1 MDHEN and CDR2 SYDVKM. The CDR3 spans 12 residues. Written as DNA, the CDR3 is TGTGCCAGCAGTTTATCCCACTACGAGCAGTACTTC. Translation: CASSLSHYEQYF.

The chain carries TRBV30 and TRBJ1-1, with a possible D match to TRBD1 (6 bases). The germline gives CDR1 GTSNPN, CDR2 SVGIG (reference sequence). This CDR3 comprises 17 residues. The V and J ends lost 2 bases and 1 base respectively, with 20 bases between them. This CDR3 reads CAWSSGAVEDWNTEAFF. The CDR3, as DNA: TGTGCCTGGAGTTCAGGGGCTGTCGAGGACTGGAACACTGAAGCTTTCTTT.

CDR3: CSASGGQRGEKLFF. In DNA form, the CDR3 reads TGCAGTGCTAGTGGGGGACAAAGAGGTGAAAAACTGTTTTTT. V usage is TRBV20-1 and J usage is TRBJ1-4; TRBD1 might be the D (6 bases). Germline loops: CDR1 DFQATT, CDR2 SNEGSKA (reference sequence). Trimming removed 3 bases from V and 7 bases from J, with 15 bases in between. The CDR3 consists of 14 residues.

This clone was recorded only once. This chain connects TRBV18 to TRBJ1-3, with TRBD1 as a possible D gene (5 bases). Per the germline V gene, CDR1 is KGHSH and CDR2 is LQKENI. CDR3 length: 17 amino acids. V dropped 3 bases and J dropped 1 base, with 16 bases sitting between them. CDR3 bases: TGTGCCAGCTCACCGTTAACTCAGGGAATATCTGGAAACACCATATATTTT. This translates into CASSPLTQGISGNTIYF.

CDR3 sequence reads: CASSQVSGTEAFF. DNA for the CDR3: TGTGCCAGCAGCCAAGTCAGCGGGACTGAAGCTTTCTTT. This sequence joins TRBV3-1 (or the pseudogene TRBV3-2) and TRBJ1-1, with D uncertain. Trimming removed 1 base from V and 5 bases from J, with 8 bases in between. CDR1 is LGHDT, CDR2 YNNKEL, per germline (reference sequence). The CDR3 is 13 residues long.

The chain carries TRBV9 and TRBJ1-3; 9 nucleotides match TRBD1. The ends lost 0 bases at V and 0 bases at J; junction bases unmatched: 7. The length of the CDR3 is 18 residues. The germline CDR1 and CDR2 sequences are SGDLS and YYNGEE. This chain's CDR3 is CASSVGGQGVLSGNTIYF. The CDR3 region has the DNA TGTGCCAGCAGCGTAGGGGGACAGGGAGTTCTCTCTGGAAACACCATATATTTT.

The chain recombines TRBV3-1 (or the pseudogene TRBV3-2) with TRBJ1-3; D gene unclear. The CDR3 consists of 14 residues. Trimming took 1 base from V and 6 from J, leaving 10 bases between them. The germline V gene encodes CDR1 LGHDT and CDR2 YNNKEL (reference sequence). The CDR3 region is CASSQGTGKNTIYF. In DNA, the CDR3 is TGTGCCAGCAGCCAAGGGACTGGCAAAAACACCATATATTTT.